The clone carrying this T cell receptor beta chain occurred once. Enrolled through a virtual design, the participants were between roughly 18 and 95 years of age and came from some 25 US areas. Clinical history reported by participants formed the basis on which cohorts were assigned. CDR1 is GTSNPN and CDR2 is SVGIG in the germline V gene (reference sequence). The CDR3 runs 15 residues. Trimming pared 0 bases from V and 0 bases from J, leaving 8 bases between. This sample was included in a study of blood T cell repertoires in COVID-19. Profiled with immunoSEQ multiplex PCR; TCRdb holds only in-frame clones, not every one. The data hold approximately 220,000 clones, with about 86% observed a single time.

The rearrangement links TRBV30 to TRBJ1-4; D call uncertain. This sequence originates from a woman between 35 and 50 years old with acute COVID-19. What was sequenced was PBMCs or T cells enriched from blood (not recorded which). The CDR3 region has the DNA TGTGCCTGGAGTGTACTCCGCGCAACTAATGAAAAACTGTTTTTT. Translating it yields CAWSVLRATNEKLFF.